The 3 T cell receptor beta chains listed next were all sequenced from one sample in a study of T cell responses to AZD1222 COVID-19 vaccine. Produced via immunoSEQ multiplex PCR; TCRdb's table is partial and in-frame only. The table lists some 130,000 clones, 80% to 95% of them singletons, with just over 3% in the top ten. This material consisted of peripheral blood, taken on day 0 of AZD1222 vaccination. The receptors stem from an adult in good health.

In its sample, this clone was seen a few times. The CDR3 region is CASSLTGASQPQHF. Written as DNA, the CDR3 is TGTGCCAGCAGCTTAACAGGGGCAAGCCAGCCCCAGCATTTT. The rearrangement links TRBV11-2 to TRBJ1-5; 7 bases are a match to TRBD1. The CDR3 extends over 14 amino acids. Looked up from germline, CDR1 is SGHAT and CDR2 is FQNNGV. V shed 2 bases and J 7 bases; nucleotides not matched to a gene: 5. Drawing the rest from reference TRBV11-2 and TRBJ1-5, the complete variable domain is EAGVAQSPRYKIIEKRQSVAFWCNPISGHATLYWYQQILGQGPKLLIQFQNNGVVDDSQLPKDRFSAERLKGVDSTLKIQPAKLEDSAVYLCASSLTGASQPQHFGDGTRLSIL.

The gene calls are TRBV5-1 and TRBJ1-1; 9 bases agree with TRBD1. Germline trimming cut 4 bases from V and 1 base from J; bases unmatched to any gene: 11. CDR1 and CDR2 (germline): SGHRS, YFSETQ. This CDR3 is 17 amino acids long. CDR3 residues: CASSARTGVGWNTEAFF. The DNA for the CDR3 is TGCGCCAGCAGCGCCCGGACAGGGGTAGGTTGGAACACTGAAGCTTTCTTT. The variable domain in full, completed from reference TRBV5-1 and TRBJ1-1, reads KAGVTQTPRYLIKTRGQQVTLSCSPISGHRSVSWYQQTPGQGLQFLFEYFSETQRNKGNFPGRFSGRQFSNSRSEMNVSTLELGDSALYLCASSARTGVGWNTEAFFGQGTRLTVV.

V and J are TRBV11-2 and TRBJ1-5; maybe TRBD1 (5 bases). V was cut by 0 bases and J by 4 bases, with 10 bases left in between. This CDR3 has 15 residues. Germline CDR1 SGHAT, CDR2 FQNNGV. The CDR3 region has the DNA TGTGCCAGCAGCTTAGATTGGGCAGGGAATCAGCCCCAGCATTTT. Amino acids: CASSLDWAGNQPQHF. The whole variable domain, filled in from reference TRBV11-2 and TRBJ1-5, reads EAGVAQSPRYKIIEKRQSVAFWCNPISGHATLYWYQQILGQGPKLLIQFQNNGVVDDSQLPKDRFSAERLKGVDSTLKIQPAKLEDSAVYLCASSLDWAGNQPQHFGDGTRLSIL.